This is a list of T cell receptor beta chains from one sample in a study of T cells after yellow fever vaccination. TCRdb re-called the 5' RACE reads through MiXCR, storing one row per CDR3 protein. The profile shows about 320,000 distinct CDR3 sequences, around 4.5% of them singletons. The material was PBMCs, obtained 15 days after the yellow fever booster vaccination. The receptors come from a man aged 18 to 29 who received the YFV17D yellow fever vaccine. Each CDR3 is given with its conserved first and last residue. Each record gives: V gene, clone size, CDR3 protein. Where a row states a size, it is once, few, many or the class of an expanded clone; other rows omit it.

v_call: TRBV3-1; clone_size: many; cdr3_aa: CASSLTSSGDTQYF
v_call: TRBV20-1; clone_size: few; cdr3_aa: CSASPSSGGEYEQYF
v_call: TRBV6-5; clone_size: few; cdr3_aa: CASSYSFTNYGYTF
v_call: TRBV7-2; clone_size: many; cdr3_aa: CASSFDRGSDTQYF
v_call: TRBV5-1; clone_size: many; cdr3_aa: CASSSSAGTLSYEQYF
v_call: TRBV12-3/TRBV12-4; clone_size: few; cdr3_aa: CASSDDRGGTGELFF
v_call: TRBV5-1; clone_size: few; cdr3_aa: CAISLGLSKNIQYF
v_call: TRBV5-1; clone_size: many; cdr3_aa: CASSLFSAGSNSPLHF
v_call: TRBV29-1; clone_size: few; cdr3_aa: CSVGAGTEAFF
v_call: TRBV5-4; clone_size: many; cdr3_aa: CASSSHGVTYGYTF
v_call: TRBV10-3; clone_size: .; cdr3_aa: CAISESQGTNQPQHF
v_call: TRBV28; clone_size: few; cdr3_aa: CASSFGGGSTDTQYF
v_call: TRBV20-1; clone_size: many; cdr3_aa: CSARDPSGGHTGELFF
v_call: TRBV5-4; clone_size: .; cdr3_aa: CASSFLAGGGETQYF
v_call: TRBV10-3; clone_size: .; cdr3_aa: CAISEGLVGSEQFF
v_call: TRBV7-9; clone_size: .; cdr3_aa: CASILAGLEDEQFF
v_call: TRBV7-9; clone_size: .; cdr3_aa: CASLVQARSGNTIYF
v_call: TRBV5-1; clone_size: .; cdr3_aa: CASSLDGRANSPLHF
v_call: TRBV5-1; clone_size: few; cdr3_aa: CASSPGQGLAYEQYF
v_call: TRBV12-3/TRBV12-4; clone_size: few; cdr3_aa: CASRPSGGAAGELFF
v_call: TRBV5-1; clone_size: .; cdr3_aa: CASSGGTSGFTDTQYF
v_call: TRBV20-1; clone_size: few; cdr3_aa: CSAHGTGSEKLFF
v_call: TRBV28; clone_size: few; cdr3_aa: CASSHEIQSYNEQFF
v_call: TRBV19; clone_size: few; cdr3_aa: CASSIWVMNQPQHF
v_call: TRBV4-3; clone_size: many; cdr3_aa: CASSLQGIGETQYF
v_call: TRBV18; clone_size: many; cdr3_aa: CASSPDSGGWTQYF
v_call: TRBV7-3; clone_size: many; cdr3_aa: CASRLRSSTDTQYF
v_call: TRBV7-9; clone_size: many; cdr3_aa: CASSLSTGRNEKLFF
v_call: TRBV5-6; clone_size: many; cdr3_aa: CASSYPQQRLNTQYF
v_call: TRBV5-1; clone_size: few; cdr3_aa: CASSQGRSYEQYF
v_call: TRBV5-1; clone_size: .; cdr3_aa: CASSLGGNPQETQYF
v_call: TRBV30; clone_size: .; cdr3_aa: CAWSPRTVNYGYTF
v_call: TRBV7-3; clone_size: few; cdr3_aa: CASSHEWGEQFF
v_call: TRBV5-4; clone_size: many; cdr3_aa: CASTFAGTIEQFF
v_call: TRBV5-1; clone_size: few; cdr3_aa: CASSPRPNQPQHF
v_call: TRBV20-1; clone_size: many; cdr3_aa: CSARPDNGGPGEQYF
v_call: TRBV5-5; clone_size: few; cdr3_aa: CASARYPGASNSPLHF
v_call: TRBV5-5; clone_size: many; cdr3_aa: CASSLIVAARGQPQHF
v_call: TRBV20-1; clone_size: many; cdr3_aa: CSASTTPTPDTQYF
v_call: TRBV6-5; clone_size: many; cdr3_aa: CASSDRDTEAFF
v_call: TRBV5-4; clone_size: many; cdr3_aa: CASSFSGVRTDTQYF
v_call: TRBV6-2/TRBV6-3; clone_size: few; cdr3_aa: CASKDATRFNYGYTF
v_call: TRBV5-1; clone_size: many; cdr3_aa: CASSLPSGQETQYF
v_call: TRBV7-2; clone_size: many; cdr3_aa: CASSLAVGLLYEQYF
v_call: TRBV12-3/TRBV12-4; clone_size: once; cdr3_aa: CASSDRDRGHGGYTF
v_call: TRBV10-3; clone_size: few; cdr3_aa: CAISDGSRGRNEQFF
v_call: TRBV20-1; clone_size: .; cdr3_aa: CSAVWRRGNEQFF
v_call: TRBV6-6; clone_size: many; cdr3_aa: CASSYSWTSGGSTDTQYF